The next 30 T cell receptor beta chains were all read from a single sample in a study of response to subunit inactivated influenza vaccine. TCRdb reprocessed the RT-PCR reads via MiXCR and lists one record per CDR3 protein. The profile shows around 200,000 distinct CDR3 sequences, less than 15% of them singletons. The data were also submitted as part of a second study, on T cells expressing NK-cell markers. That paper adds: Generation of TCR beta cDNA was performed by 5'RACE template switching incorporating UMIs.

Material: CD8+ T cells sorted from PBMCs, obtained 11 to 12 days after vaccination. The receptors originated from a man aged 50 to 59 who received an inactivated influenza vaccine.

J is TRBJ2-1 and V is TRBV20-1; D is possibly TRBD1 or TRBD2 (5 bases each). Germline assignment: CDR1 DFQATT and CDR2 SNEGSKA (reference sequence). The germline V and J ends were trimmed by 1 base and 4 bases, with 11 bases remaining between them. The CDR3 runs 14 residues. The CDR3 sequence is CSARGGTFYNEQFF. CDR3 DNA sequence: TGCAGTGCTAGAGGTGGGACCTTTTACAATGAGCAGTTCTTC.

About this clonotype itself: This clone may be a read error of a much larger clone one base away. This rearrangement joins TRBV15 to TRBJ2-7, with a tentative D call TRBD1 (6 bases). The CDR3 is 15 amino acids. V gave up 1 base and J gave up 7 bases, with 17 bases separating them. Germline V gene data show CDR1 as LNHNV and CDR2 as YYDKDF (reference sequence). The CDR3 nucleotides read TGTGCCACCAGCAGAGCTAGGACAGACCTTGCGGAGCAGTACTTC. This encodes CATSRARTDLAEQYF.

V is TRBV28 and J is TRBJ1-1; D gene unclear. Per the germline V gene, CDR1 is MDHEN and CDR2 is SYDVKM. V shed 2 bases and J shed 0 bases, with 7 bases lying between them. This CDR3 has 14 residues. The CDR3, as DNA: TGTGCCAGCAGTTTACTCCGGGTGAACACTGAAGCTTTCTTT. It specifies CASSLLRVNTEAFF.

This clonotype has a count of ten or more. The J gene is TRBJ2-3, the V gene TRBV28; perhaps TRBD1 as D (5 bases). V lost 2 bases and J lost 4, with 13 bases in between. From germline, CDR1 is MDHEN and CDR2 SYDVKM. The CDR3 spans 15 residues. Written as DNA, the CDR3 is TGTGCCAGCAGTTTAGGGGCTCTTCGGTCAGATACGCAGTATTTT. It codes for CASSLGALRSDTQYF.

This clonotype was counted between two and nine times. The CDR3 DNA reads as TGTGCCAGCAGCCAAATCGGATCAGGGACTTTTGAGACCCAGTACTTC. Translation: CASSQIGSGTFETQYF. The chain is built from TRBV12-3 or TRBV12-4 and TRBJ2-5; TRBD2 is a possible D gene (6 bases). The CDR3 runs to 16 residues. Trimming pared 6 bases from V and 5 bases from J, leaving 22 bases between.

This clonotype was counted between two and nine times. This sequence joins TRBV7-6 and TRBJ1-1, with 7 bases that match TRBD1. J gave up 2 bases and V 5 bases, and 8 bases lay outside the gene matches. The CDR3 contains 15 residues. Germline values: CDR1 SGHVS, CDR2 FNYEAQ. The CDR3: CASSGQGGANTEAFF. Here the CDR3 DNA reads TGTGCCAGCAGCGGCCAGGGGGGGGCAAACACTGAAGCTTTCTTT.

This clonotype occurred a few times. V usage is TRBV6-2 or TRBV6-3 and J usage is TRBJ2-2; tentative D call: TRBD2 (6 bases). V was trimmed by 6 bases and J by 1 base, leaving 12 bases between them. The germline CDR1 and CDR2 sequences are MNHEY and SVGEGT. CDR3 size: 15 residues. The CDR3 region is CASRAAGLNTGELFF. For the CDR3, the DNA is TGTGCCAGCAGAGCGGCGGGATTGAACACCGGGGAGCTGTTTTTT.

The rearrangement joins TRBV4-2 to TRBJ2-2, with a possible D match to TRBD1 (5 bases). The CDR3 sequence is 16 residues long. Germline V gives CDR1 LGHNA, CDR2 YNFKEQ. Trimming removed 0 bases at V and 1 base at J, with 9 bases between. CDR3 coding DNA: TGTGCCAGCAGCCAAGATTTCCAGGGGAACACCGGGGAGCTGTTTTTT. It is translated as CASSQDFQGNTGELFF.

There are a few counts of this clonotype. V usage is TRBV4-3 and J usage is TRBJ2-7, with D possibly TRBD2 on 7 matching bases. The germline V gene has CDR1 LGHNA and CDR2 YSLEER. Trimming stripped 4 bases from V and 4 bases from J, with 17 bases between. This CDR3 has 15 amino acids. This CDR3 reads CASSLLWGGIYEQYF. The CDR3 DNA is TGCGCCAGCAGCCTTCTTTGGGGGGGCATTTACGAGCAGTACTTC.

This clonotype was recorded at least ten times. The chain employs TRBV6-5 and TRBJ2-3, with 12 bases that match TRBD2. J lost 6 bases, V lost 0 bases, and 4 bases had no gene match. The CDR3 extends over 16 amino acids. Per germline, CDR1 MNHEY and CDR2 SVGAGI. The CDR3 nucleotides are TGTGCCAGCAGTTACTCTTCTAGCGGGGGGGCCGATACGCAGTATTTT. This encodes CASSYSSSGGADTQYF.

This clonotype was detected only a few times. CDR3 sequence (DNA): TGTGCCAGCAGTTACAGTCTAGCGGACCCGGACCCACCCACAGATACGCAGTATTTT. Its protein product is CASSYSLADPDPPTDTQYF. V usage is TRBV6-5 and J usage is TRBJ2-3, with 7 bases aligning to TRBD2. There are 19 residues in the CDR3. CDR1 is MNHEY and CDR2 is SVGAGI in the germline V gene. The V segment lost 2 bases and the J segment 2 bases; nucleotides outside the gene matches: 16.

V gene TRBV29-1 combines with J gene TRBJ1-1; maybe TRBD1 (6 bases). The CDR3 is made up of 12 amino acids. CDR1 and CDR2 (germline): SQVTM, ANQGSEA. V lost 4 bases, J lost 7 bases, and 13 bases lay in between. The chain's CDR3 is CSVVRGEGEAFF. In DNA form, the CDR3 reads TGCAGCGTTGTCAGGGGCGAGGGTGAAGCTTTCTTT.

There are a few counts of this clonotype. This chain links TRBV7-2 with TRBJ2-3; 12 bases agree with TRBD2. Germline loops: CDR1 SGHTA, CDR2 FQGNSA. The CDR3 consists of 19 residues. Trimming removed 0 bases from V and 3 bases from J; junction bases left unmatched: 10. CDR3 DNA: TGTGCCAGCAGCTTAGCCCCCCTACTAGCGGGAGGTAGGACAGATACGCAGTATTTT. Its protein is CASSLAPLLAGGRTDTQYF.

In this sample, this clonotype turned up a few times. V gene TRBV28 combines with J gene TRBJ2-7; 11 bases align to TRBD1. Germline V CDR1 and CDR2: MDHEN, SYDVKM. This CDR3 has 13 residues. V shed 11 bases, J shed 6 bases, and the junction held 9 bases outside the gene matches. The CDR3, as DNA: TGTGCCGCAGAGGACAGGGGGCTTAGCGAGCAGTACTTC. Amino acid sequence: CAAEDRGLSEQYF.

This clonotype was observed many times. The rearrangement links TRBV10-3 to TRBJ1-1; D remains ambiguous. Looked up from germline, CDR1 is ENHRY and CDR2 is SYGVKD. V gave up 9 bases and J gave up 0 bases, with 14 bases separating them. This CDR3 region has 14 residues. This CDR3 is CAISQSALNTEAFF. CDR3 coding DNA: TGTGCCATATCCCAGTCAGCCCTGAACACTGAAGCTTTCTTT.

This clonotype was observed a handful of times. The gene calls are TRBV12-3 or TRBV12-4 and TRBJ2-1; 12 bases align to TRBD2. CDR3 length: 17 residues. Trimming removed 6 bases from V and 1 base from J; junction bases left unmatched: 7. In DNA, the CDR3 is TGTGCCAGCAGGGCCGGACTAGCGGGATCGTCCTACAATGAGCAGTTCTTC. It is translated as CASRAGLAGSSYNEQFF.

The chain carries TRBV11-3 and TRBJ2-1, with D perhaps TRBD1 or TRBD2 (6 bases each). The germline gives CDR1 SGHNT, CDR2 YENEEA. CDR3 size: 14 residues. The V end was cut by 1 base, the J end by 12 bases, with 16 bases between. CDR3 loop: CASSLVREGGRQFF. CDR3 DNA sequence: TGTGCCAGCAGCTTAGTACGTGAGGGGGGCCGGCAGTTCTTC.

This clonotype was detected only a few times. The J gene is TRBJ2-7, the V gene TRBV7-3; TRBD2 matches at 7 bases. CDR1 and CDR2 (germline): SGHTA, FQGTGA. Trimming removed 2 bases from V and 3 bases from J; junction bases left unmatched: 7. CDR3 length: 15 residues. CDR3 loop: CASSLSGGSGYEQYF. The DNA of the CDR3 is TGTGCCAGCAGCTTATCGGGCGGGAGCGGCTACGAGCAGTACTTC.

This clonotype has only a few counts. The rearrangement joins TRBV4-3 to TRBJ2-7, with 8 nucleotides matching TRBD1. After removal of 1 base from V and 2 bases from J, the junction contained 10 bases not matched to a gene. CDR1 is LGHNA, CDR2 YSLEER, per germline. The CDR3 covers 17 residues. This chain's CDR3 is CASSQAPERTGTYEQYF. The CDR3 DNA sequence: TGCGCCAGCAGCCAAGCCCCAGAGAGGACAGGGACCTACGAGCAGTACTTC.

This clonotype was found many times. The gene calls are TRBV6-5 and TRBJ1-2; D possibly corresponds to TRBD1 (5 bases). V was cut by 2 bases and J by 7 bases, with 14 bases left in between. Germline lookup yields CDR1 MNHEY and CDR2 SVGAGI. The CDR3 has 14 residues. This CDR3 is CASSYGPTGRGYTF. CDR3 DNA: TGTGCCAGCAGTTACGGGCCAACAGGCCGTGGCTACACCTTC.

In nucleotides, the CDR3 is TGTGCCAGCAGCGGTGGAGACGGGAGGGCCGATGAGACCCAGTACTTC. This encodes CASSGGDGRADETQYF. This chain links TRBV7-7 with TRBJ2-5; 8 nucleotides line up with TRBD2. Germline values: CDR1 SSHAT, CDR2 FNYEAQ (reference sequence). The CDR3 contains 16 residues. With V trimmed by 5 bases and J by 5 bases, 13 bases remained unmatched.

The CDR3 DNA is TGTGCCAGCAGCTTCGGTACTAGACCTAACCCCAACACCGGGGAGCTGTTTTTT. Translation: CASSFGTRPNPNTGELFF. The V gene is TRBV7-8, the J gene TRBJ2-2, with a tentative D call TRBD2 (5 bases). The germline V gene has CDR1 SGHVS and CDR2 FQNEAQ. The CDR3 runs to 18 residues. Trimming took off 3 bases at V and 2 bases at J, with 19 bases between the two ends.

This rearrangement joins TRBV27 to TRBJ1-5, with TRBD1 as a possible D gene (6 bases). Trimming removed 6 bases at V and 0 bases at J, with 15 bases between. Germline loops: CDR1 MNHEY, CDR2 SMNVEV (reference sequence). The CDR3 is made up of 16 amino acids. CDR3 nucleotides: TGTGCCAGCAGCCTAACAGGGAAAAATAGCAATCAGCCCCAGCATTTT. Amino acids: CASSLTGKNSNQPQHF.

This clonotype came up a few times. The chain couples TRBV19 to TRBJ2-5, with D possibly being TRBD2 (5 bases). The V gene's germline CDR1 is LNHDA and CDR2 SQIVND (reference sequence). The CDR3 spans 14 residues. Between the trimmed V and J ends, which lost 5 bases and 0 bases, there was a span of 10 bases. The CDR3 DNA reads TGTGCCAGTAGTGCCGGACTCAACCAAGAGACCCAGTACTTC. Protein: CASSAGLNQETQYF.

This clonotype was seen only a few times. The genes are TRBV20-1 and TRBJ2-7; D ambiguous. Germline lookup yields CDR1 DFQATT and CDR2 SNEGSKA (reference sequence). Trimming left V 2 bases short and J 1 base short, with 12 bases between. The CDR3 contains 14 residues. CDR3 residues: CSARPLLFSYEQYF. The CDR3 DNA is TGCAGTGCTAGACCCCTGCTGTTTTCCTACGAGCAGTACTTC.

The V call is TRBV11-2, the J call TRBJ2-2; D call uncertain. V lost 5 bases to trimming and J lost 0 bases, with 16 bases between them. Germline CDR1 and CDR2: SGHAT and FQNNGV. The CDR3 has 17 residues. The CDR3 loop is CASSLSPGPANTGELFF. The CDR3 DNA sequence: TGTGCCAGCAGCCTCTCCCCCGGACCGGCGAACACCGGGGAGCTGTTTTTT. Filled out from reference TRBV11-2 and TRBJ2-2, the complete variable domain reads EAGVAQSPRYKIIEKRQSVAFWCNPISGHATLYWYQQILGQGPKLLIQFQNNGVVDDSQLPKDRFSAERLKGVDSTLKIQPAKLEDSAVYLCASSLSPGPANTGELFFGEGSRLTVL.

The chain uses TRBV6-1 and TRBJ2-1, with D possibly being TRBD1 (6 bases). Trimming removed 4 bases at V and 5 bases at J, with 18 bases between. The CDR3 spans 16 residues. Germline V gene data show CDR1 as MNHNS and CDR2 as SASEGT. The CDR3 loop is CASSGGTPGLHNEQFF. The DNA of the CDR3 is TGTGCCAGCAGTGGGGGGACACCTGGACTCCACAATGAGCAGTTCTTC.

As concerns this clonotype: A much bigger clone sits one base away, suggesting this may be a read error. Written as DNA, the CDR3 is TGTACCAGCAGAGGACTAGCGGGAGTTTTATCTGGGGCCAACGTCCTGACTTTC. Its protein product is CTSRGLAGVLSGANVLTF. V gene TRBV2 combines with J gene TRBJ2-6; 13 nucleotides match TRBD2. This CDR3 is 18 amino acids long. CDR1 and CDR2 from the germline V gene are SNHLY and FYNNEI.

Only a few counts were recorded for this clonotype. CDR3 residues: CASSLGTGGSYGYTF. CDR3 DNA sequence: TGCGCCAGCAGCTTGGGGACAGGGGGCAGCTATGGCTACACCTTC. The chain links TRBV5-1 to TRBJ1-2; 11 nucleotides line up with TRBD1. Trimming took 0 bases from V and 4 from J; bases not matched to a gene: 2. The CDR3 spans 15 residues. Germline CDR1 is SGHRS and CDR2 is YFSETQ.

This clonotype came up a few times. The J gene is TRBJ2-7, the V gene TRBV7-9, with unresolved D. V was clipped by 2 bases and J by 6 bases, with 11 bases between them. Germline V gene lookup returns CDR1 SEHNR and CDR2 FQNEAQ (reference sequence). This CDR3 spans 13 amino acids. The DNA of the CDR3 is TGTGCCAGCAGCTTAAACTCTGCTCGCGAGCAGTACTTC. This sequence encodes CASSLNSAREQYF.